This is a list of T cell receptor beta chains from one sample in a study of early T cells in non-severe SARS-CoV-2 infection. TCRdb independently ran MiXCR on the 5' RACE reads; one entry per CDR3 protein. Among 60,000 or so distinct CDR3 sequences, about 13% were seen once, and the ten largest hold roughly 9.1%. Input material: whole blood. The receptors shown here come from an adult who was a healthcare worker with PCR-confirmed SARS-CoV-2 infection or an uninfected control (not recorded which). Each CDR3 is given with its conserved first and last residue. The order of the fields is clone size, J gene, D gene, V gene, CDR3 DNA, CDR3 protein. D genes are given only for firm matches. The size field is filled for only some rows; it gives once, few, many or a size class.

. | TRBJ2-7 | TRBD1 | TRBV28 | TGTGCCAGCAGATTGTCCGGGACAGGGGAAGAGCAGTACTTC | CASRLSGTGEEQYF
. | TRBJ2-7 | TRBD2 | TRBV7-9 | TGTGCCAGCAGCTCCGGGACTAGGTGGTACGAGCAGTACTTC | CASSSGTRWYEQYF
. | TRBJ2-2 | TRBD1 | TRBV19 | TGTGCCAGTAGTGCCTTAAACCGGGACAGACTTGGCACCGGGGAGCTGTTTTTT | CASSALNRDRLGTGELFF
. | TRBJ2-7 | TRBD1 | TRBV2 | TGTGCCAGCAGTGAAGCCGGGGACAGGGTGAACGAGCAGTACTTC | CASSEAGDRVNEQYF
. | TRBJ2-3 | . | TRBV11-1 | TGTGCCAGCAGCTTAATGAGCGGGACGCAGTATTTT | CASSLMSGTQYF
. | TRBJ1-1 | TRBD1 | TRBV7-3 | TGTGCCAGCAGCCTAATGGACGCAGGGGGCACTGAAGCTTTCTTT | CASSLMDAGGTEAFF
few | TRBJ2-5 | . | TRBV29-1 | TGCAGCGTTGAAGGCGGAGGGGGCGAGACCCAGTACTTC | CSVEGGGGETQYF
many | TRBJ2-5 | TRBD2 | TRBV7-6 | TGTGCCAGCAGCACTAGCGGGAGGCCCCAAGAGACCCAGTACTTC | CASSTSGRPQETQYF
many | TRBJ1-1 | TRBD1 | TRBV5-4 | TGTGCCAGCAGCCTGGACAGGGTGAACACTGAAGCTTTCTTT | CASSLDRVNTEAFF
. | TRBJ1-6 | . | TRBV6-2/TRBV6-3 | TGTGCCAGCAGGGACTCGGGACGGAATAATTCACCCCTCCATTTT | CASRDSGRNNSPLHF
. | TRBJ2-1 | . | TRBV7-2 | TGTGCCAGCAGCCGTCAGACTGGACCTCCCTACAATGAGCAGTTCTTC | CASSRQTGPPYNEQFF
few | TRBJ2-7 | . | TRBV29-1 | TGCAGCGTTGAACACAGCTACGAGCAGTACTTC | CSVEHSYEQYF
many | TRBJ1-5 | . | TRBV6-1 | TGTGCCAGCAGGTTCTCTTCCAGGGCTCAGCCCCAGCATTTT | CASRFSSRAQPQHF
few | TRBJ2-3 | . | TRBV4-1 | TGCGCCAGCAGCCAAGAGGGGCGAGGGGGCAGGGAGGGGACGCAGTATTTT | CASSQEGRGGREGTQYF
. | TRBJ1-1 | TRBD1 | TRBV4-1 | TGCGCCAGCAGCCAAGACCTCCAACAGGGGGCGAACACTGAAGCTTTCTTT | CASSQDLQQGANTEAFF
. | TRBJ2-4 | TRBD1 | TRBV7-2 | TGTGCCAGCAGCCCCGGGGACAGTCGTGTAAACATTCAGTACTTC | CASSPGDSRVNIQYF
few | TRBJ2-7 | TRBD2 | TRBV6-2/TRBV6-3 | TGTGCCAGCAGCTCCCGCCAGGCGGGAGCGTTCCACGAGCAGTACTTC | CASSSRQAGAFHEQYF
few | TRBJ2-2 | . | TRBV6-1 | TGTGCCAGCAACCCCGGGACAACGAACACCGGGGAGCTGTTTTTT | CASNPGTTNTGELFF
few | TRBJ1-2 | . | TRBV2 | TGTGCCAGCAGTGAAGACAAGCCCTTGGATGGCTACACCTTC | CASSEDKPLDGYTF
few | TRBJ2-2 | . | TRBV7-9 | TGTGCCAGCAGCTCAAGGAGGAGCACCGGGGAGCTGTTTTTT | CASSSRRSTGELFF
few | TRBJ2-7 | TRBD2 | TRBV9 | TGTGCCAGCAGCGTAGAGTCAGGCGGGAGTATATTCGAGCAGTACTTC | CASSVESGGSIFEQYF
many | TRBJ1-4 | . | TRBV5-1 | TGCGCCAGCAGCGCTGGACAGACGGAGAAACTGTTTTTT | CASSAGQTEKLFF
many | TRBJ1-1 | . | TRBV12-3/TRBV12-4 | TGTGCCAGCAGTTTACGTTCTGCCATGAACACTGAAGCTTTCTTT | CASSLRSAMNTEAFF
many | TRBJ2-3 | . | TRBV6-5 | TGTGCCAGCAGAACCCCAGCGGCAGATACGCAGTATTTT | CASRTPAADTQYF
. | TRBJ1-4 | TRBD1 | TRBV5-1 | TGCGCCAGCAGCTTGATGACAGGGCGCGAAAAACTGTTTTTT | CASSLMTGREKLFF
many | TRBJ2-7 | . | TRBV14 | TGTGCCAGCAGCCAAGGGCAGGGTTTCCCCGAGCAGTACTTC | CASSQGQGFPEQYF